These 27 T cell receptor beta chains were all obtained from the same sample, sequenced in a study of blood T cells in healthy people across ages. Next came a second PCR, run for 7 to 11 cycles, which used a sample-barcoded 5' primer along with a J-beta primer mix. TCRdb analysed the 5' RACE reads with MiXCR anew, one entry per CDR3 protein. The sample holds 760,000 or so distinct CDR3 sequences, 20% to 25% seen once. In addition, the sample was reused for a study of T cells of mothers and their children.

The sample taken for sequencing was blood. The origin of the receptors is a boy younger than 18 in good health.

This chain connects TRBV6-4 to TRBJ2-1; a possible D gene is TRBD2 (6 bases). The CDR3 has 15 residues. The V end was cut by 2 bases, the J end by 7 bases, with 15 bases between. Germline V gives CDR1 MRHNA, CDR2 SNTAGT. CDR3 in DNA: TGTGCCAGCAGTGACCCTAATCGACTAGGAAATGAGCAGTTCTTC. Residues: CASSDPNRLGNEQFF.

The gene calls are TRBV7-2 and TRBJ1-3; no clear D gene. The V end was cut by 2 bases, the J end by 0 bases, with 11 bases between. The CDR3 is 16 residues long. Looked up from germline, CDR1 is SGHTA and CDR2 is FQGNSA. The CDR3 DNA reads as TGTGCCAGCAGCTTACTCCACGGGTACTCTGGAAACACCATATATTTT. Translated: CASSLLHGYSGNTIYF.

This clonotype was counted a few times. V gene TRBV7-9 combines with J gene TRBJ2-1, with D perhaps TRBD2 (5 bases). V was cut by 7 bases and J by 0 bases, with 13 bases left in between. Per the germline V gene, CDR1 is SEHNR and CDR2 is FQNEAQ (reference sequence). The CDR3 runs to 15 residues. The CDR3 DNA is TGTGCCAGCACCCCTAGCCGGAGCTCCTACAATGAGCAGTTCTTC. This translates into CASTPSRSSYNEQFF.

The chain couples TRBV21-1 to TRBJ2-5; whether TRBD1, the table's D call, matches the DNA was not checked. The DNA matches TRBJ2-7 better at its end, which makes the J call doubtful. TRBV21-1 is tagged as a pseudogene. CDR3 length: 14 amino acids. The CDR3 DNA sequence: TGTGCCAGAAGAGCAGGGGAAGGGACCTACGAGCAGTACTTC. Its protein is CARRAGEGTYEQYF.

V and J are TRBV12-3 or TRBV12-4 and TRBJ2-3; tentative D call: TRBD2 (5 bases). CDR3 length: 13 amino acids. Trimming removed 5 bases from V and 4 bases from J, with 10 bases in between. CDR3 region: CASSRRDSDTQYF. As DNA, the CDR3 is TGTGCCAGCAGTAGACGGGATTCAGATACGCAGTATTTT.

This clonotype was detected a few times. The chain employs TRBV18 and TRBJ2-7, with D tentatively TRBD2 (5 bases). Looked up from germline, CDR1 is KGHSH and CDR2 is LQKENI. Trimming took 2 bases from V and 6 from J, leaving 17 bases between them. The CDR3 totals 15 residues. The CDR3 loop reads CASSPILAESLEQYF. In DNA form, the CDR3 reads TGTGCCAGCTCACCAATCCTAGCAGAGAGCCTCGAGCAGTACTTC.

The V call is TRBV5-6, the J call TRBJ2-7; the match to TRBD1 covers 9 bases. The V segment lost 6 bases and the J segment 2 bases; nucleotides outside the gene matches: 6. Germline assignment: CDR1 SGHDT and CDR2 YYEEEE. The CDR3 contains 14 residues. CDR3 sequence reads: CASTQDRGPYEQYF. The CDR3 DNA follows: TGTGCCAGCACCCAGGACAGGGGTCCCTACGAGCAGTACTTC. The whole variable domain, filled in from reference TRBV5-6 and TRBJ2-7, reads DAGVTQSPTHLIKTRGQQVTLRCSPKSGHDTVSWYQQALGQGPQFIFQYYEEEERQRGNFPDRFSGHQFPNYSSELNVNALLLGDSALYLCASTQDRGPYEQYFGPGTRLTVT.

This chain connects TRBV20-1 to TRBJ2-5, with TRBD1 identical over 7 bases. Germline trimming cut 2 bases from V and 11 bases from J; bases unmatched to any gene: 11. The germline gives CDR1 DFQATT, CDR2 SNEGSKA (reference sequence). CDR3 length equals 13 residues. CDR3 loop: CSARKDRLGVQYF. The CDR3 DNA follows: TGCAGTGCTAGAAAGGACAGGCTCGGAGTGCAGTACTTC.

Points on this clonotype: An end of the junction does not agree with germline; a read error may underlie this. The V and J genes are TRBV29-1 and TRBJ2-1; the D is unclear. Germline loops: CDR1 SQVTM, CDR2 ANQGSEA. The CDR3 is 13 residues long. Written as DNA, the CDR3 is TGCGGCGTTGAAGTCGGGCTTGGGAATGAGCAGTTCTTC. Residues: CGVEVGLGNEQFF.

To note about this clonotype: Lacking the conserved final phenylalanine or tryptophan, this CDR3 likely reflects a read error. The chain uses TRBV3-1 and TRBJ1-2; D gene unclear. Looked up from germline, CDR1 is LGHDT and CDR2 is YNNKEL (reference sequence). This CDR3 has 14 residues. CDR3 DNA sequence: TGTGTCAGCAGCCAAGAATCAGCTAACTATGGCTACACCCTC. It specifies CVSSQESANYGYTL.

The chain is built from TRBV29-1 and TRBJ2-6, with D perhaps matching TRBD1 (6 bases). The germline V gene has CDR1 SQVTM and CDR2 ANQGSEA. The length of the CDR3 is 15 residues. Trimming removed 6 bases from V and 2 bases from J, with 14 bases in between. In nucleotides, the CDR3 is TGCAGCGTCGCCCACAGGGACACTGGGGCCAACGTCCTGACTTTC. This codes for CSVAHRDTGANVLTF. Based on the CDR3 plus reference TRBV29-1 and TRBJ2-6, the full variable domain is SAVISQKPSRDICQRGTSLTIQCQVDSQVTMMFWYRQQPGQSLTLIATANQGSEATYESGFVIDKFPISRPNLTFSTLTVSNMSPEDSSIYLCSVAHRDTGANVLTFGAGSRLTVL.

The rearrangement uses TRBV12-3 or TRBV12-4 and TRBJ2-5; D is uncertain. The J call could be wrong; TRBJ2-7 is a better fit for the DNA end. The CDR3 sequence is 13 residues long. The chain's CDR3 is CASSFTNSYEQYF. As DNA, the CDR3 is TGTGCCAGCAGTTTTACTAACTCCTACGAGCAGTACTTC.

This chain links TRBV7-2 with TRBJ2-5, with D tentatively TRBD2 (5 bases). Judging by the DNA end, TRBJ2-7 fits better; the J call may be wrong. Per germline, CDR1 SGHTA and CDR2 FQGNSA. The CDR3 is 17 amino acids. The CDR3 is CASSLGVGYTSSYEQYF. The CDR3 coding sequence is TGTGCCAGCAGCTTAGGGGTCGGGTATACTAGCTCCTACGAGCAGTACTTC.

The chain couples TRBV5-1 to TRBJ2-4, with TRBD2 identical over 10 bases. The length of the CDR3 is 23 residues. With V trimmed by 0 bases and J by 7 bases, 28 bases remained unmatched. The V gene's germline CDR1 is SGHRS and CDR2 YFSETQ. CDR3 loop: CASSLAGGEFLAGVPDEINIQYF. The DNA of the CDR3 is TGCGCCAGCAGCTTGGCGGGAGGGGAGTTCCTAGCGGGAGTCCCTGACGAAATCAACATTCAGTACTTC.

This chain connects TRBV28 to TRBJ2-5; 7 nucleotides align to TRBD1. This CDR3 comprises 16 residues. The V segment lost 3 bases and the J segment 2 bases; nucleotides outside the gene matches: 9. Germline-derived CDR1 and CDR2 are MDHEN and SYDVKM. CDR3 amino acids: CASSFSRDSQQETQYF. Here the CDR3 DNA reads TGTGCCAGCAGTTTCTCCAGGGACAGCCAACAAGAGACCCAGTACTTC.

The chain recombines TRBV3-1 with TRBJ1-2, with TRBD1 matching over 9 bases. From germline, CDR1 is LGHDT and CDR2 YNNKEL (reference sequence). CDR3 length: 16 residues. With 0 bases clipped from V and 6 bases from J, the junction kept 8 bases outside the gene matches. The CDR3 sequence is CASSQDVETGGNGYTF. As DNA, the CDR3 is TGTGCCAGCAGCCAAGATGTGGAGACAGGGGGTAATGGCTACACCTTC. The full variable domain, rest sourced from reference TRBV3-1 and TRBJ1-2, is DTAVSQTPKYLVTQMGNDKSIKCEQNLGHDTMYWYKQDSKKFLKIMFSYNNKELIINETVPNRFSPKSPDKAHLNLHINSLELGDSAVYFCASSQDVETGGNGYTFGSGTRLTVV.

This clonotype was counted only a few times. The chain joins TRBV28 to TRBJ1-2; possibly TRBD1 for D (5 bases). In germline, CDR1 is MDHEN, CDR2 SYDVKM. The CDR3 has 13 amino acids. Trimming left V 6 bases short and J 6 bases short, with 14 bases between. CDR3 amino acids: CASSRQGGNGYTF. As DNA, the CDR3 is TGTGCCAGCAGCCGCCAGGGAGGCAATGGCTACACCTTC.

This clonotype was detected only a few times. The rearrangement joins TRBV5-1 to TRBJ1-3, with 8 bases matching TRBD1. This CDR3 spans 14 amino acids. The V and J ends lost 5 bases and 2 bases, in that order; junction bases with no gene match: 3. Germline-derived CDR1 and CDR2 are SGHRS and YFSETQ. CDR3 DNA sequence: TGCGCCAGCAGACTGGACAGGGCTGGAAACACCATATATTTT. Translation: CASRLDRAGNTIYF.

The rearrangement joins TRBV6-5 to TRBJ2-5, with D perhaps TRBD2 (6 bases). V lost 4 bases to trimming and J lost 5 bases, with 17 bases between them. The length of the CDR3 is 15 residues. Germline V lookup: CDR1 MNHEY, CDR2 SVGAGI. The CDR3 DNA reads as TGTGCCAGCAGTTCCGGGGTAGGGGCGGGGGAGACCCAGTACTTC. Its protein is CASSSGVGAGETQYF.

The chain joins TRBV6-1 to TRBJ2-7, with 8 bases identical to TRBD2. V lost 0 bases and J lost 5; bases outside the gene matches: 6. CDR1 and CDR2 from the germline V gene are MNHNS and SASEGT. This CDR3 is built from 15 residues. The CDR3, as DNA: TGTGCCAGCAGTGAAGCGCGGACTAGCTTAGACGAGCAGTACTTC. It codes for CASSEARTSLDEQYF.

V is TRBV6-6 and J is TRBJ2-4; no reliable D call. Trimming shortened V by 2 bases and J by 5 bases, and 7 bases separated the two germline ends. Germline V gives CDR1 MNHNY, CDR2 SVGAGI (reference sequence). The CDR3 runs to 13 residues. The CDR3 is CASSYTVENIQYF. CDR3 coding DNA: TGTGCCAGCAGTTACACGGTGGAAAACATTCAGTACTTC.

This clonotype was observed a handful of times. CDR3 sequence (DNA): TGTGCCAGCAGCGTAGCTACGGGGGCCGGACAAGAGACCCAGTACTTC. Its protein product is CASSVATGAGQETQYF. The rearrangement uses TRBV9 and TRBJ2-5; TRBD1 or TRBD2 may be the D gene (6 bases each). V lost 0 bases and J 2 bases, leaving 14 bases between the germline ends. The CDR3 has 16 amino acids. Germline assignment: CDR1 SGDLS and CDR2 YYNGEE.

Only a few counts were recorded for this clonotype. The chain is built from TRBV19 and TRBJ2-7; possibly TRBD2 for D (5 bases). The ends were cut back, 9 bases at V and 4 bases at J, with 16 bases in the middle. CDR1 is LNHDA and CDR2 is SQIVND in the germline V gene (reference sequence). The CDR3 runs 13 residues. The CDR3 region has the DNA TGTGCCAGCAGCAGCGGAATACTTTACGAGCAGTACTTC. Translation gives CASSSGILYEQYF.

Comment on this clonotype: A read error may produce the germline difference seen at one junction end. The rearrangement uses TRBV20-1 and TRBJ2-2, with TRBD2 matching over 9 bases. The CDR3 length is 14 residues. Germline CDR1 is DFQATT and CDR2 is SNEGSKA (reference sequence). CDR3 residues: CGASGDANTGELFF. The CDR3 bases are TGCGGTGCTAGCGGGGACGCGAACACCGGGGAGCTGTTTTTT.

V gene TRBV3-1 combines with J gene TRBJ1-1; D is unresolved. The CDR3 spans 12 residues. Germline V gene sequence: CDR1 LGHDT, CDR2 YNNKEL (reference sequence). V gave up 3 bases and J gave up 11 bases, with 13 bases separating them. The CDR3 loop reads CASSQSWGSAFF. The CDR3 region has the DNA TGTGCCAGCAGCCAGTCCTGGGGTTCGGCTTTCTTT. Together with reference TRBV3-1 and TRBJ1-1, the CDR3 gives the full variable domain: DTAVSQTPKYLVTQMGNDKSIKCEQNLGHDTMYWYKQDSKKFLKIMFSYNNKELIINETVPNRFSPKSPDKAHLNLHINSLELGDSAVYFCASSQSWGSAFFGQGTRLTVV.

The chain uses TRBV27 and TRBJ2-1; no firm D call. The CDR3 covers 13 residues. Germline-derived CDR1 and CDR2 are MNHEY and SMNVEV (reference sequence). V was trimmed by 7 bases and J by 0 bases, leaving 7 bases between them. The CDR3 nucleotides are TGTGCCAGCATTGATAGCTCCTACAATGAGCAGTTCTTC. Its protein is CASIDSSYNEQFF.

V is TRBV6-5 and J is TRBJ2-5; D gene ambiguous. Germline V CDR1 and CDR2: MNHEY, SVGAGI. The V gene lost 6 bases and the J gene lost 5 bases, with 19 bases spanning the gap. The CDR3 consists of 15 residues. The CDR3 reads CASRTAGVGKETQYF. The CDR3 nucleotides read TGTGCCAGCAGGACCGCCGGAGTTGGCAAGGAGACCCAGTACTTC.